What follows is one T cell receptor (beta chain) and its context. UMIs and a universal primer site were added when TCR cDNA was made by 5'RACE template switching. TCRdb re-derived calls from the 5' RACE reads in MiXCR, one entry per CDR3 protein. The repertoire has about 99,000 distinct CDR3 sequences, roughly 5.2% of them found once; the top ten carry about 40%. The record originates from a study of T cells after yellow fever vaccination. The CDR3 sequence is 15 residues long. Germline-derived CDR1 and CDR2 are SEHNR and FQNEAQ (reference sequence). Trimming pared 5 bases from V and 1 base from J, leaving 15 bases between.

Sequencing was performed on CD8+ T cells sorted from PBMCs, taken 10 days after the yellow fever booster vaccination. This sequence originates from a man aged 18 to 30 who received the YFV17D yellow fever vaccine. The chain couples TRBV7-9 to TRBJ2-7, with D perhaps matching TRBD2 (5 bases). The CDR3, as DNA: TGTGCCAGCAGCCCTATCGGGGAAGGGTCCTACGAGCAGTACGTC. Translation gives CASSPIGEGSYEQYV.